The entry below describes one T cell receptor beta chain. The antigen is not known. Per the authors' pipeline: Quality scores were absent from the junction-only immunoSEQ sequences, so filtering differed. Assay used: immunoSEQ multiplex PCR; TCRdb lists only in-frame clones, some missing. That table supplies the V and J calls and clone size; D and trimming were determined from the DNA. Among more than 1.2 million clones, about 98.5% were seen once, and the ten largest hold 0.36%. This record comes from a study of shared clonotypes between healthy human individuals. Study observations and caveats: Enrolling few donors narrowed the genetic and exposure-history diversity that was represented. Generation of non-shared clonotypes was less probable than generation of clonotypes shared by all four donors.

Germline CDR1 is MNHEY and CDR2 is SMNVEV (reference sequence). Trimming shortened V by 5 bases and J by 8 bases, and 16 bases separated the two germline ends. The CDR3 is 14 residues long. The chain recombines TRBV27 with TRBJ2-1, with D hard to call. The receptor was derived from a man aged 25 to 45 in good health. Specimen: naive CD4+ T cells sorted from blood. Regarding subset: CD45RA+ positively selected. This CDR3 reads CASSLTRPTHEQFF. CDR3 bases: TGTGCCAGCAGTCTGACCCGCCCTACGCATGAGCAGTTCTTC.